Following are 23 T cell receptor beta chains from one sample sequenced in a study of cytomegalovirus exposure and HLA in healthy donors. 13 Jbeta primers and 60 Vbeta primers were used for the PCR. Sequenced by immunoSEQ multiplex PCR; TCRdb stores in-frame clones only, minus some. The data contain some 250,000 clones, about 80% of them singletons. Source material: PBMCs. These receptors were taken from a middle-aged woman in good health and CMV-seropositive.

This clone was counted between two and nine times. The V and J genes are TRBV19 and TRBJ2-3; D remains unclear. The CDR3 is 14 amino acids. Germline-derived CDR1 and CDR2 are LNHDA and SQIVND (reference sequence). The V and J ends lost 7 bases and 2 bases respectively, with 13 bases between them. The CDR3 nucleotides are TGTGCCAGTACGTCCGGGTCTCTCACAGATACGCAGTATTTT. As protein: CASTSGSLTDTQYF.

This rearrangement joins TRBV19 to TRBJ1-4, with TRBD1 matching over 8 bases. The trim removed 5 bases at V and 7 bases at J, leaving 6 bases unmatched. This CDR3 region has 14 residues. Germline V lookup: CDR1 LNHDA, CDR2 SQIVND (reference sequence). CDR3 bases: TGTGCCAGTAGTCCAGGGGGCTCGGGTGAAAAACTGTTTTTT. Protein: CASSPGGSGEKLFF.

The rearrangement joins TRBV4-2 to TRBJ2-5, with 8 positions matching TRBD2. The closer fit of TRBJ2-7 to the DNA end suggests the J call may be wrong. The CDR3 extends over 16 amino acids. Germline V gene data show CDR1 as LGHNA and CDR2 as YNFKEQ. CDR3 DNA: TGTGCCAGCAGCCAAGGATTTAGCGGGGTCACCTACGAGCAGTACTTC. Protein product: CASSQGFSGVTYEQYF.

The chain has TRBV27 and TRBJ2-5; 8 bases map to TRBD1. CDR3 length equals 15 residues. V was clipped by 5 bases and J by 4 bases; unmatched bases: 9. Germline V gives CDR1 MNHEY, CDR2 SMNVEV (reference sequence). CDR3 loop: CASSPRTGNRETQYF. For the CDR3, the DNA is TGTGCCAGCAGTCCACGGACAGGGAACAGAGAGACCCAGTACTTC.

V is TRBV4-2 and J is TRBJ2-6; D gene unclear. Germline V gene data show CDR1 as LGHNA and CDR2 as YNFKEQ. The CDR3 has 16 residues. Trimming took off 1 base at V and 0 bases at J, with 7 bases between the two ends. In DNA, the CDR3 is TGTGCCAGCAGCCAAGGGTCGGGCTCTGGGGCCAACGTCCTGACTTTC. Its translation: CASSQGSGSGANVLTF.

The rearrangement uses TRBV30 and TRBJ1-5; the D is unclear. Deletions cut 1 base from V and 4 bases from J, with 8 bases between. The CDR3 contains 13 residues. Per the germline V gene, CDR1 is GTSNPN and CDR2 is SVGIG (reference sequence). CDR3 region: CAWSAAENQPQHF. The DNA of the CDR3 is TGTGCCTGGAGTGCCGCCGAGAATCAGCCCCAGCATTTT. Full variable domain (missing parts from reference TRBV30 and TRBJ1-5): SQTIHQWPATLVQPVGSPLSLECTVEGTSNPNLYWYRQAAGRGLQLLFYSVGIGQISSEVPQNLSASRPQDRQFILSSKKLLLSDSGFYLCAWSAAENQPQHFGDGTRLSIL.

This clone was seen a single time. CDR3: CASRSSSGSSHEQYF. Here the CDR3 DNA reads TGCGCCAGCAGATCTTCTAGCGGGAGCTCTCACGAGCAGTACTTC. This chain connects TRBV5-1 to TRBJ2-7, with 10 bases matching TRBD2. Germline assignment: CDR1 SGHRS and CDR2 YFSETQ. The CDR3 length is 15 residues. The V segment lost 5 bases and the J segment 5 bases; nucleotides outside the gene matches: 10.

This chain uses TRBV15 with TRBJ2-1, with TRBD2 as a possible D gene (5 bases). The germline V and J ends were trimmed by 3 bases and 6 bases, with 18 bases remaining between them. The CDR3 runs to 16 residues. Germline V CDR1 and CDR2: LNHNV, YYDKDF (reference sequence). Here the CDR3 DNA reads TGTGCCACCAGCAGTCCCCGGGGAACCCCAGGCAATGAGCAGTTCTTC. Translated, it gives CATSSPRGTPGNEQFF.

This clone was recorded a few times. The germline gene is not matched at one end of the junction; a read error may be the cause. The rearrangement links TRBV30 to TRBJ1-1; 7 nucleotides match TRBD1. Germline V gene data show CDR1 as GTSNPN and CDR2 as SVGIG (reference sequence). The CDR3 is 14 residues long. CDR3 region: CARRGMTGTTEAFF. The CDR3 DNA is TGTGCCCGGAGGGGAATGACAGGGACCACTGAAGCTTTCTTT.

The gene calls are TRBV9 and TRBJ2-5, with a tentative D call TRBD2 (7 bases). CDR1 and CDR2 from the germline V gene are SGDLS and YYNGEE. The CDR3 has 15 amino acids. The V gene lost 4 bases and the J gene lost 2 bases, with 15 bases spanning the gap. CDR3 region: CASSSRGGVQETQYF. Written as DNA, the CDR3 is TGTGCCAGCAGCTCGAGAGGGGGGGTACAAGAGACCCAGTACTTC.

Only one count was recorded for this clone. The chain couples TRBV13 to TRBJ2-7; possible D gene TRBD1, 6 bases. This CDR3 region has 16 residues. Trimming pared 0 bases from V and 3 bases from J, leaving 15 bases between. Germline V lookup: CDR1 PRHDT, CDR2 FYEKMQ (reference sequence). CDR3 region: CASSLGQGPSFYEQYF. The CDR3 DNA is TGTGCCAGCAGCTTAGGCCAGGGGCCCTCCTTCTACGAGCAGTACTTC.

The CDR3 sequence is CASSLAGGGNEKLFF. The CDR3 DNA is TGCGCCAGCAGCTTGGCTGGGGGCGGAAATGAAAAACTGTTTTTT. V is TRBV5-1 and J is TRBJ1-4, with D tentatively TRBD1 (6 bases). There are 15 residues in the CDR3. Between the trimmed V and J ends, which lost 0 bases and 5 bases, there was a span of 11 bases. Per germline, CDR1 SGHRS and CDR2 YFSETQ.

This clone was counted only a few times. The chain combines TRBV5-1 with TRBJ1-1, with D possibly being TRBD1 (6 bases). This CDR3 has 17 residues. V dropped 3 bases and J dropped 3 bases, with 21 bases sitting between them. CDR1 is SGHRS, CDR2 YFSETQ, per germline. The CDR3 nucleotides are TGCGCCAGCAGCTCCCCCTTCAGGGGACTAGCGGACACTGAAGCTTTCTTT. Translating gives CASSSPFRGLADTEAFF.

The chain combines TRBV19 with TRBJ2-2, with D possibly matching TRBD2 (6 bases). V was pared by 2 bases and J by 7 bases, with 11 bases between. The CDR3 spans 14 residues. Germline CDR1 LNHDA, CDR2 SQIVND (reference sequence). CDR3 bases: TGTGCCAGTAGTATATTAACCGGGGGCGGGGAGCTGTTTTTT. Amino acids: CASSILTGGGELFF.

This chain joins TRBV4-3 and TRBJ2-5; TRBD2 is a possible D gene (5 bases). The V gene lost 1 base and the J gene lost 2 bases, with 5 bases spanning the gap. Germline V gene data show CDR1 as LGHNA and CDR2 as YSLEER. The CDR3 loop spans 13 amino acids. The CDR3 region is CASSQGTQETQYF. CDR3 DNA: TGCGCCAGCAGCCAAGGGACTCAAGAGACCCAGTACTTC.

The chain recombines TRBV6-5 with TRBJ2-2; TRBD1 matches 11 bases. V lost 7 bases and J lost 6; bases outside the gene matches: 7. The CDR3 length is 15 residues. Germline CDR1 MNHEY, CDR2 SVGAGI. CDR3 sequence reads: CASTMGQGDAGELFF. CDR3 DNA sequence: TGTGCCAGCACCATGGGACAGGGGGACGCCGGGGAGCTGTTTTTT.

A remark on this clone: A read error may account for a junction end that differs from germline. Distinct nucleotide sequences in the sample also encode this CDR3. The chain couples TRBV30 to TRBJ1-6; D ambiguous. This CDR3 region has 12 residues. Looked up from germline, CDR1 is GTSNPN and CDR2 is SVGIG (reference sequence). CDR3 sequence reads: CALRLLNSPLHF. For the CDR3, the DNA is TGTGCTCTGAGACTTCTGAATTCCCCCCTCCACTTT.

This clone was counted between two and nine times. The V gene is TRBV9, the J gene TRBJ1-1, with a weak D call TRBD1 (6 bases). Trimming took 3 bases from V and 4 from J, leaving 19 bases between them. The CDR3 consists of 16 residues. Germline V gene sequence: CDR1 SGDLS, CDR2 YYNGEE. The CDR3 sequence is CASSAEQGATSTEAFF. CDR3 nucleotides: TGTGCCAGCAGCGCCGAACAGGGAGCTACGAGCACTGAAGCTTTCTTT.

The chain carries TRBV27 and TRBJ2-7, with TRBD1 matching 9 bases. The CDR3 contains 13 residues. Per germline, CDR1 MNHEY and CDR2 SMNVEV (reference sequence). The junction had 7 bases not matched to a gene; V was cut back by 10 bases and J by 3 bases. CDR3 bases: TGTGCCACTCGGACAGGGGAGAACTACGAGCAGTACTTC. This gives the protein CATRTGENYEQYF.

This sequence joins TRBV7-6 and TRBJ2-1, with 14 positions matching TRBD2. Germline V CDR1 and CDR2: SGHVS, FNYEAQ. V shed 5 bases, J shed 0 bases, and the junction held 6 bases outside the gene matches. The CDR3 spans 18 residues. CDR3 loop: CASSHGLAGGLSYNEQFF. CDR3 nucleotides: TGTGCCAGCAGCCACGGACTAGCGGGGGGACTCTCCTACAATGAGCAGTTCTTC. The full variable domain, in which reference TRBV7-6 and TRBJ2-1 provide the parts outside the CDR3, is GAGVSQSPRYKVTKRGQDVALRCDPISGHVSLYWYRQALGQGPEFLTYFNYEAQQDKSGLPNDRFSAERPEGSISTLTIQRTEQRDSAMYRCASSHGLAGGLSYNEQFFGPGTRLTVL.

The chain carries TRBV4-3 and TRBJ2-5; 7 bases align to TRBD1. The CDR3 consists of 13 residues. The ends lost 3 bases at V and 2 bases at J; junction bases unmatched: 0. CDR1 LGHNA and CDR2 YSLEER come from the germline V gene. The CDR3 spells CASSHRGQETQYF. The CDR3 DNA reads as TGCGCCAGCAGCCACAGGGGGCAAGAGACCCAGTACTTC.

In its sample, this clone was seen once. V is TRBV4-2 and J is TRBJ1-1; D gene uncertain. Germline lookup yields CDR1 LGHNA and CDR2 YNFKEQ. The germline V and J ends were trimmed by 1 base and 0 bases, with 9 bases remaining between them. The length of the CDR3 is 15 residues. CDR3 region: CASSQGLPMNTEAFF. The CDR3 DNA reads as TGTGCCAGCAGCCAAGGACTGCCGATGAACACTGAAGCTTTCTTT.

This clone was recorded once. The chain recombines TRBV6-1 with TRBJ1-2; D is perhaps TRBD1 (5 bases). Trimming took off 2 bases at V and 2 bases at J, with 18 bases between the two ends. The CDR3 is 17 residues long. Germline lookup yields CDR1 MNHNS and CDR2 SASEGT. The CDR3 spells CASSESPGPSSNYGYTF. The CDR3 region has the DNA TGTGCCAGCAGTGAATCCCCAGGGCCTTCCTCCAACTATGGCTACACCTTC.